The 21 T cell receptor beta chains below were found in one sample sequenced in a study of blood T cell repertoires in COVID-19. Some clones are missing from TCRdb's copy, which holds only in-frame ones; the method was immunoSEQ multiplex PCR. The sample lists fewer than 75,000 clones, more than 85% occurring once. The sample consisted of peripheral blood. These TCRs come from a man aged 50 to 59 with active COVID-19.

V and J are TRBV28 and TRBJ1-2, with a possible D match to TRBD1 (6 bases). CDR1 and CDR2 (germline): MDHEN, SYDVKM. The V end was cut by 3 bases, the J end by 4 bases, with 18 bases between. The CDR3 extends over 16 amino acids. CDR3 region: CASSFYAGAGGYGYTF. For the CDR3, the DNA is TGTGCCAGCAGTTTTTATGCAGGGGCCGGCGGCTATGGCTACACCTTC.

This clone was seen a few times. CDR3 loop: CASSWHEGNTEAFF. As DNA, the CDR3 is TGTGCCAGCAGTTGGCACGAGGGGAACACTGAAGCTTTCTTT. V is TRBV6-5 and J is TRBJ1-1; D gene uncertain. Germline loops: CDR1 MNHEY, CDR2 SVGAGI. The CDR3 consists of 14 residues. Between the trimmed V and J ends, which lost 4 bases and 1 base, there was a span of 10 bases.

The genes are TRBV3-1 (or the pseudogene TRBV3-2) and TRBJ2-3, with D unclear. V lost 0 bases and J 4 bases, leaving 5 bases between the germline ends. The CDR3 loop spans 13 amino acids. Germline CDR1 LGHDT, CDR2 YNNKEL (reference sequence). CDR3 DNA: TGTGCCAGCAGCCAAGATCTCCCAGATACGCAGTATTTT. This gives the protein CASSQDLPDTQYF.

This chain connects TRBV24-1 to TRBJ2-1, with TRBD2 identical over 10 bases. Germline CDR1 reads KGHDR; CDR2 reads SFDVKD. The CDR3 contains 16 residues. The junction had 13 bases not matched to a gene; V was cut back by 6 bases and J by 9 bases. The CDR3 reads CATSPSGLATSSEQFF. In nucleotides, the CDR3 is TGTGCCACCAGTCCCTCGGGACTAGCGACCTCCAGTGAGCAGTTCTTC.

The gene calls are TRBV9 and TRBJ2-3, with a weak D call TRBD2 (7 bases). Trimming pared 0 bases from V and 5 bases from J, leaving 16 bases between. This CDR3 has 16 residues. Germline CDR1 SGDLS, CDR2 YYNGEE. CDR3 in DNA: TGTGCCAGCAGCGTAGCTGGAGGGGGGGCTGGAGATACGCAGTATTTT. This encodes CASSVAGGGAGDTQYF.

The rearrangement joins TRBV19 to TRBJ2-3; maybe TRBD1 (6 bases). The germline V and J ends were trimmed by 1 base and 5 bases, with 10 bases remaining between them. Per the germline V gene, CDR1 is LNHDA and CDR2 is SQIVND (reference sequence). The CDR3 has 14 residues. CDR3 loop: CASSIGGQLDTQYF. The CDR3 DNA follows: TGTGCCAGTAGTATAGGAGGACAGCTAGATACGCAGTATTTT.

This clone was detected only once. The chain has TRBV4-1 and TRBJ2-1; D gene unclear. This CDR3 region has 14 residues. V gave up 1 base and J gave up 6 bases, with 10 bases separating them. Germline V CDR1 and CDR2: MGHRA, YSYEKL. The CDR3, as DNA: TGCGCCAGCAGCCAAGGTCGGATAGCCAATGAGCAGTTCTTC. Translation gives CASSQGRIANEQFF.

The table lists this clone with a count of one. The CDR3 DNA reads as TGTGCCAGCACCGGCCATGCGACAGGGAGTGGCTACACCTTC. This gives the protein CASTGHATGSGYTF. This chain connects TRBV25-1 to TRBJ1-2, with TRBD1 matching over 7 bases. In germline, CDR1 is MGHDK, CDR2 SYGVNS. The CDR3 runs to 14 residues. The trim removed 7 bases at V and 7 bases at J, leaving 12 bases unmatched.

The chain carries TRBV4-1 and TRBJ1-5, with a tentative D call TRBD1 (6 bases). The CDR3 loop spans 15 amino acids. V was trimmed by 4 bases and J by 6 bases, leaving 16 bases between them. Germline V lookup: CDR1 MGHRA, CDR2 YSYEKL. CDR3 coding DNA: TGCGCCAGCAGCCTGGTCGGGGGGGGCGGTCAGCCCCAGCATTTT. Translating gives CASSLVGGGGQPQHF.

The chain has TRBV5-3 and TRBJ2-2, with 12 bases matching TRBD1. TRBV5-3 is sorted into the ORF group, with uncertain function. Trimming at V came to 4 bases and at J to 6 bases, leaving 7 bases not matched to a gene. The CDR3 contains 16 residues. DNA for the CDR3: TGTGCCAGAAGCATCCGGGACAGGGGGCTTTCCGGGGAGCTGTTTTTT. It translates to CARSIRDRGLSGELFF.

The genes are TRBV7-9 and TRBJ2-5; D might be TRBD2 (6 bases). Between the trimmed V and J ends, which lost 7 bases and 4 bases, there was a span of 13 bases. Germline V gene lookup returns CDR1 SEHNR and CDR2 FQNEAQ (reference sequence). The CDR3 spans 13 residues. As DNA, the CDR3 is TGTGCCAGCAACTGGGACTCTCGAGAGACCCAGTACTTC. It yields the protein CASNWDSRETQYF.

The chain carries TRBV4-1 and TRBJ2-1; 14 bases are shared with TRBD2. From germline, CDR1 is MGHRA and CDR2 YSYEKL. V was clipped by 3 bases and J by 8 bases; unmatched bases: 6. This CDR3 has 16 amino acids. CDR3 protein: CASSQGLAGAVYEQFF. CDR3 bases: TGCGCCAGCAGCCAGGGACTAGCGGGAGCAGTATATGAGCAGTTCTTC.

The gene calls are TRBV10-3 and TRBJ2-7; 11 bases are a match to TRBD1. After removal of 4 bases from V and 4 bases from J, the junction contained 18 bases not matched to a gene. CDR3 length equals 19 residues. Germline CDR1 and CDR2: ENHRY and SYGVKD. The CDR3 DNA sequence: TGTGCCATCAGTGTCCTTAGGACAGGGGGCACTGCGGTAGTTTACGAGCAGTACTTC. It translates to CAISVLRTGGTAVVYEQYF.

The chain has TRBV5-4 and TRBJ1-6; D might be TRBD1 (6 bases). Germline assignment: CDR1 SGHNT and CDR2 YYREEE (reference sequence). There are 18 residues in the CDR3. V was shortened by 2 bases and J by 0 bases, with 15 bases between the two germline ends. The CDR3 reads CASSFFVGHSSYNSPLHF. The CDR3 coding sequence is TGTGCCAGCAGCTTCTTCGTGGGACATAGCTCCTATAATTCACCCCTCCACTTT.

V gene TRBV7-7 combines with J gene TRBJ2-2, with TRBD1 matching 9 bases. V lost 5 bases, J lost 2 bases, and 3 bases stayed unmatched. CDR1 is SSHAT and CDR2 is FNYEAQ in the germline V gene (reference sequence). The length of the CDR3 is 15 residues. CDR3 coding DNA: TGTGCCAGCAGCACACAGGGGGCAAACACCGGGGAGCTGTTTTTT. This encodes CASSTQGANTGELFF.

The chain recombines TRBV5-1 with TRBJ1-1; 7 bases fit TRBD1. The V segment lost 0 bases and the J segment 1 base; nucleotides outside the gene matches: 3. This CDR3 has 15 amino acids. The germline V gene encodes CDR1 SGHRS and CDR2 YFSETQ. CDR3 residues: CASSLDGQANTEAFF. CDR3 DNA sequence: TGCGCCAGCAGCTTGGATGGACAGGCGAACACTGAAGCTTTCTTT.

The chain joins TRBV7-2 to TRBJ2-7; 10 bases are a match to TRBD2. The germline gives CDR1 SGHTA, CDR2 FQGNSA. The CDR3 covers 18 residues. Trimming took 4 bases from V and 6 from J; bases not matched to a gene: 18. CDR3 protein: CASSWGFEASGGASEQYF. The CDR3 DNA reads TGTGCCAGCAGCTGGGGCTTTGAGGCTAGCGGGGGCGCGTCCGAGCAGTACTTC.

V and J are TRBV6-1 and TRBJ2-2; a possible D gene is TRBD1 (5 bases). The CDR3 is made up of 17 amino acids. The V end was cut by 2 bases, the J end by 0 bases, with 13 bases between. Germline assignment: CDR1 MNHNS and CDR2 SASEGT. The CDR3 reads CASSEFVVRANTGELFF. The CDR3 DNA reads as TGTGCCAGCAGTGAATTCGTTGTCAGGGCGAACACCGGGGAGCTGTTTTTT.

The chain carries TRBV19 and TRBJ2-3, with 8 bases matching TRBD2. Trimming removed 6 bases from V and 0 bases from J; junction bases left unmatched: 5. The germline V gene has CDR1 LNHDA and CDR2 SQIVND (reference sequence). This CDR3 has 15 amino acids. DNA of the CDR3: TGTGCCAGTAGAACTAGCGGTTCTAGCACAGATACGCAGTATTTT. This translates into CASRTSGSSTDTQYF.

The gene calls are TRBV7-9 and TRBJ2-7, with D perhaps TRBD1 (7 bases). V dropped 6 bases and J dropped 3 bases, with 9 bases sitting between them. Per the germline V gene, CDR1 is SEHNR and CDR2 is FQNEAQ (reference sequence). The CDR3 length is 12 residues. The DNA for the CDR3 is TGTGCCAGCAGTCAGGGGGGCTACGAGCAGTACTTC. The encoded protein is CASSQGGYEQYF.

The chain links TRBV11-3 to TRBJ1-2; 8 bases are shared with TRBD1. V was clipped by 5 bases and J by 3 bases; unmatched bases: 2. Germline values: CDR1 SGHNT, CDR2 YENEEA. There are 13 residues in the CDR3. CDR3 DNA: TGTGCCAGCAGCCCGACAGGGGACTATGGCTACACCTTC. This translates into CASSPTGDYGYTF.